The 3 T cell receptor beta chains below come from one sample, sequenced in a study of T cells expressing NK-cell markers. Each CDR3 protein gets one entry in TCRdb, which reprocessed the 5' RACE reads and gives no DNA. The sample table sets out almost 450,000 distinct CDR3 sequences. The sample consisted of blood T cells: a sorted CD56 or NKG2C T cell subset, CD4+ or CD8+ T cells, or bulk PBMC T cells (not recorded which). Source of these receptors: a woman aged 18 to 75 in good health.

The chain uses TRBV5-4 and TRBJ2-1; TCRdb selects TRBD2, and the lack of DNA leaves this call unchecked. This CDR3 contains 15 residues. CDR1 is SGHNT, CDR2 YYREEE, per germline (reference sequence). The CDR3 here is CASSQRGAISNEQFF.

The chain uses TRBV14 and TRBJ2-1; TCRdb outputs TRBD2, but without DNA this stays unchecked. CDR1 and CDR2 (germline): SGHDN, FVKESK. This CDR3 is 15 amino acids long. The CDR3 loop is CASSQAGLAVHEQFF.

V and J are TRBV19 and TRBJ1-2. CDR1 and CDR2 from the germline V gene are LNHDA and SQIVND (reference sequence). The CDR3 runs 13 residues. CDR3 in amino acids: CASRAAGTYGYTF. Using reference TRBV19 and TRBJ1-2 for the parts outside the CDR3, the full variable domain is DGGITQSPKYLFRKEGQNVTLSCEQNLNHDAMYWYRQDPGQGLRLIYYSQIVNDFQKGDIAEGYSVSREKKESFPLTVTSAQKNPTAFYLCASRAAGTYGYTFGSGTRLTVV.